This T cell receptor (beta chain) was identified in a study of T cells in Graves' hyperthyroidism and ophthalmopathy. This clonotype has more than one count but fewer than ten. What was amplified from RNA transcripts were TCR beta CDR3 regions. When the TCR CDR3 underwent first-round RT-PCR, the HTBI primer set was used. In TCRdb, the multiplex PCR reads were re-called with MiXCR into one record per CDR3 protein. The data contain 500,000 to 600,000 distinct CDR3 sequences, approximately 15% of them singletons. Germline V gene sequence: CDR1 LGHNT, CDR2 FRNRAP. The CDR3 extends over 16 amino acids. V was shortened by 5 bases and J by 1 base, with 15 bases between the two germline ends.

The TCR comes from a woman younger than 35 with Graves' hyperthyroidism. Input material: blood. J is TRBJ2-1 and V is TRBV12-5, with D hard to call. The CDR3 coding sequence is TGTGCTAGTGGTCCCGGCGGAGCTTTATCCTACAATGAGCAGTTCTTC. Protein product: CASGPGGALSYNEQFF.